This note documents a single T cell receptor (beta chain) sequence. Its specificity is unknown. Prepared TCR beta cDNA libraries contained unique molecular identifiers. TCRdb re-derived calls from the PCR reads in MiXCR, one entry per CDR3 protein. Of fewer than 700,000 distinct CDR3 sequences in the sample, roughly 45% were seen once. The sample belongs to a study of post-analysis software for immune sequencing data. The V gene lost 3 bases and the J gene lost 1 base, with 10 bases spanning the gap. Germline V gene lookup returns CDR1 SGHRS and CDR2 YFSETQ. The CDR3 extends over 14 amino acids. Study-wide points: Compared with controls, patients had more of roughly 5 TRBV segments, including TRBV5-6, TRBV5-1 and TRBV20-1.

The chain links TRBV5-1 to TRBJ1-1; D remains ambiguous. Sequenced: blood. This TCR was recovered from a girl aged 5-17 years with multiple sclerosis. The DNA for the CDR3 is TGCGCCAGCAGCTCTCTGGACGGGAACACTGAAGCTTTCTTT. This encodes CASSSLDGNTEAFF.